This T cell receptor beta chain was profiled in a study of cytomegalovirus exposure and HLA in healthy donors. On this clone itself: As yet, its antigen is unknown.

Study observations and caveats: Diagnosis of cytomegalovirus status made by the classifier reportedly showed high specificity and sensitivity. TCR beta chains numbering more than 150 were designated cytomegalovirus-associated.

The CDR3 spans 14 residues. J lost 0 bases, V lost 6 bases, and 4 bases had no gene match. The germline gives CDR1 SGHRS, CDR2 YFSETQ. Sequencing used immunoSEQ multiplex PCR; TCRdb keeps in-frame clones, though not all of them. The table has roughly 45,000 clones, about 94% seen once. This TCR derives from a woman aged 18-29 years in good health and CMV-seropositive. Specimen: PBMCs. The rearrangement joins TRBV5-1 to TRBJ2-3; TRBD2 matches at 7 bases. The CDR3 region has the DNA TGCGCCAGCATGCCTAGCGGTAGCACAGATACGCAGTATTTT. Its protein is CASMPSGSTDTQYF. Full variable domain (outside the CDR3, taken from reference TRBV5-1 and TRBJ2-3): KAGVTQTPRYLIKTRGQQVTLSCSPISGHRSVSWYQQTPGQGLQFLFEYFSETQRNKGNFPGRFSGRQFSNSRSEMNVSTLELGDSALYLCASMPSGSTDTQYFGPGTRLTVL.